The 27 T cell receptor beta chains in this list originate from one sample, sequenced in a study of T cell repertoires in cytomegalovirus infection. TCRdb analysed the reads with MiXCR anew, one entry per CDR3 protein. The data hold around 740,000 distinct CDR3 sequences, with less than 40% observed a single time. Sequencing was done on a sample of PBMCs. Every receptor here comes from a human donor in good health (CMV status not recorded). Some clones in this sample may be carry-over from other donors' samples.

The chain has TRBV29-1 and TRBJ1-1, with D uncertain. The V end lost 5 bases, the J end lost 2 bases, and 18 bases lay between the germline ends. CDR3 length: 15 amino acids. Per germline, CDR1 SQVTM and CDR2 ANQGSEA. The chain's CDR3 is CSVWAQRRLNTEAFF. The CDR3 nucleotides are TGCAGCGTTTGGGCCCAACGGAGACTCAACACTGAAGCTTTCTTT.

There are a few counts of this clonotype. This chain links TRBV5-1 with TRBJ1-1, with D maybe TRBD1 (6 bases). V was shortened by 4 bases and J by 0 bases, with 16 bases between the two germline ends. The CDR3 consists of 16 residues. Germline CDR1 and CDR2: SGHRS and YFSETQ. CDR3 DNA: TGCGCCAGCAGCCCGAATCCCCAGGGGATGAACACTGAAGCTTTCTTT. It specifies CASSPNPQGMNTEAFF.

The chain carries TRBV28 and TRBJ2-3; a possible D gene is TRBD2 (6 bases). V was clipped by 3 bases and J by 5 bases, with 15 bases between them. CDR1 is MDHEN, CDR2 SYDVKM, per germline. The CDR3 contains 15 residues. The DNA of the CDR3 is TGTGCCAGCAGTTTTCAGGGACTCCCCGTAGATACGCAGTATTTT. Its translation is CASSFQGLPVDTQYF.

The rearrangement links TRBV12-3 or TRBV12-4 to TRBJ2-3, with 11 bases lining up with TRBD1. The CDR3 contains 15 residues. V was clipped by 5 bases and J by 4 bases; unmatched bases: 5. CDR3 protein: CASSRTGGPPDTQYF. The CDR3 DNA follows: TGTGCCAGCAGTAGGACAGGGGGCCCCCCAGATACGCAGTATTTT.

Of note for this clonotype: Likely a read error: the CDR3 ends without its conserved phenylalanine or tryptophan. The genes are TRBV19 and TRBJ2-1; D might be TRBD2 (5 bases). CDR1 LNHDA and CDR2 SQIVND come from the germline V gene (reference sequence). The CDR3 extends over 13 amino acids. CDR3 in amino acids: CATLPRGSDEQFL. The CDR3 nucleotides read TGTGCTACCCTCCCCCGGGGAAGCGATGAGCAGTTCTTA.

On this clonotype: The CDR3 end shows no conserved phenylalanine or tryptophan, and so a read error is likely. The rearrangement uses TRBV4-1 and TRBJ1-3, with unresolved D. The CDR3 is 18 amino acids. Trimming removed 0 bases from V and 0 bases from J, with 15 bases in between. CDR1 MGHRA and CDR2 YSYEKL come from the germline V gene. CDR3: CASSQDTARPNSGNTIYL. The CDR3 DNA reads as TGCGCCAGCAGCCAAGATACCGCCAGGCCCAACTCTGGAAACACCATATATTTG.

At least ten counts were recorded for this clonotype. V and J are TRBV11-2 and TRBJ2-1; D is uncertain. V gave up 2 bases and J gave up 0 bases, with 14 bases separating them. CDR1 SGHAT and CDR2 FQNNGV come from the germline V gene. The CDR3 contains 17 residues. CDR3 sequence: CASSLFGSWSSYNEQFF. In DNA, the CDR3 is TGTGCCAGCAGCTTATTTGGTAGCTGGAGCTCCTACAATGAGCAGTTCTTC.

Concerning this clonotype itself: No conserved phenylalanine or tryptophan is present at the end of the CDR3, so a read error is the likely explanation. The rearrangement links TRBV4-1 to TRBJ2-7; D is unclear. Germline lookup yields CDR1 MGHRA and CDR2 YSYEKL. CDR3 length: 13 amino acids. CDR3: CASSQGLLYEQYL. The CDR3 DNA sequence: TGTGCCAGCAGCCAAGGGCTGCTCTACGAGCAGTACTTA.

There are many counts of this clonotype. The chain couples TRBV7-9 to TRBJ1-6, with no clear D. Germline CDR1 and CDR2: SEHNR and FQNEAQ (reference sequence). Trimming removed 3 bases from V and 6 bases from J, with 9 bases in between. The length of the CDR3 is 14 residues. CDR3 amino acids: CASSFGVTNSPLHF. DNA of the CDR3: TGTGCCAGCAGCTTCGGGGTTACTAATTCACCCCTCCACTTT. Supplemented by reference TRBV7-9 and TRBJ1-6, the full variable domain reads DTGVSQNPRHKITKRGQNVTFRCDPISEHNRLYWYRQTLGQGPEFLTYFQNEAQLEKSRLLSDRFSAERPKGSFSTLEIQRTEQGDSAMYLCASSFGVTNSPLHFGNGTRLTVT.

The CDR3 here is CASSVAGGLTGSYEQYF. The CDR3 DNA reads as TGTGCCAGCAGCGTAGCTGGGGGGTTAACAGGTTCCTACGAGCAGTACTTC. The V gene is TRBV9, the J gene TRBJ2-7; weak D call: TRBD2 (6 bases). The CDR3 loop spans 17 amino acids. The V gene's germline CDR1 is SGDLS and CDR2 YYNGEE. Between the trimmed V and J ends, which lost 0 bases and 1 base, there was a span of 17 bases.

This clonotype was counted ten times or more. The junction shows a germline mismatch at one end, possibly a read error. The genes are TRBV7-2 and TRBJ2-3, with 7 bases fitting TRBD2. Per germline, CDR1 SGHTA and CDR2 FQGNSA. The CDR3 extends over 16 amino acids. The CDR3: CASTLNSGTPTDTQYF. DNA of the CDR3: TGTGCCAGCACCTTAAACAGCGGGACCCCCACAGATACGCAGTATTTT.

This clonotype came up a few times. The chain recombines TRBV5-4 with TRBJ2-1; D remains ambiguous. The CDR3 has 12 residues. The V gene lost 2 bases and the J gene lost 6 bases, with 6 bases spanning the gap. The germline gives CDR1 SGHNT, CDR2 YYREEE (reference sequence). The CDR3 DNA sequence: TGTGCCAGCAGCTTCTTCTCCAATGAGCAGTTCTTC. Amino acid sequence: CASSFFSNEQFF.

V usage is TRBV5-4 and J usage is TRBJ2-4, with TRBD2 as a possible D gene (5 bases). Trimming took off 5 bases at V and 0 bases at J, with 12 bases between the two ends. This CDR3 is built from 15 residues. The germline V gene has CDR1 SGHNT and CDR2 YYREEE (reference sequence). The CDR3 DNA sequence: TGTGCCAGCAGGAGCGGTGACCTAGCCAAAAACATTCAGTACTTC. This translates into CASRSGDLAKNIQYF.

V gene TRBV4-3 combines with J gene TRBJ1-2; perhaps TRBD1 as D (5 bases). The CDR3 covers 11 residues. The V end lost 3 bases, the J end lost 6 bases, and 5 bases lay between the germline ends. Germline values: CDR1 LGHNA, CDR2 YSLEER. CDR3 sequence reads: CASSQGHGYTF. For the CDR3, the DNA is TGCGCCAGCAGCCAGGGACATGGCTACACCTTC.

The V call is TRBV5-1, the J call TRBJ1-3, with TRBD1 as a possible D gene (5 bases). CDR1 is SGHRS and CDR2 is YFSETQ in the germline V gene. The CDR3 covers 16 residues. With 0 bases removed from V and 2 bases from J, the gap between germline ends came to 12 bases. The DNA for the CDR3 is TGCGCCAGCAGCTTGGGTTCCGGGGGGACTGGAAACACCATATATTTT. This encodes CASSLGSGGTGNTIYF.

This sequence joins TRBV18 and TRBJ2-3; 9 positions match TRBD2. This CDR3 has 15 amino acids. Germline V gene sequence: CDR1 KGHSH, CDR2 LQKENI. V lost 2 bases and J lost 4; bases outside the gene matches: 4. The CDR3 is CASSPGRGGPDTQYF. The CDR3 DNA follows: TGTGCCAGCTCACCAGGGCGGGGGGGCCCAGATACGCAGTATTTT.

V is TRBV28 and J is TRBJ2-1; 8 nucleotides agree with TRBD2. The ends lost 7 bases at V and 0 bases at J; junction bases unmatched: 2. Per germline, CDR1 MDHEN and CDR2 SYDVKM. The CDR3 covers 14 residues. The CDR3 DNA follows: TGTGCCAGCATACGGGGGGGCTCCTACAATGAGCAGTTCTTC. It is translated as CASIRGGSYNEQFF.

This clonotype was seen repeatedly, ten times or more. This chain uses TRBV6-6 with TRBJ1-2, with 7 bases lining up with TRBD1. The CDR3 is 12 amino acids. V was clipped by 8 bases and J by 3 bases; unmatched bases: 3. Germline lookup yields CDR1 MNHNY and CDR2 SVGAGI (reference sequence). CDR3 in DNA: TGTGCCAGCCTGGGGACAGACTATGGCTACACCTTC. Translated, it gives CASLGTDYGYTF.

On this clonotype itself: One end of the junction does not line up with germline, which may come from a read error. J is TRBJ1-1 and V is TRBV6-6, with 8 bases matching TRBD1. The CDR3 contains 18 residues. In germline, CDR1 is MNHNY, CDR2 SVGAGI (reference sequence). The CDR3 region is CARRGVPPGQERPPEAFF. CDR3 sequence (DNA): TGTGCCCGCAGGGGGGTACCACCGGGACAGGAACGTCCCCCTGAAGCTTTCTTT.

V gene TRBV2 combines with J gene TRBJ2-5, with TRBD2 identical over 8 bases. From germline, CDR1 is SNHLY and CDR2 FYNNEI. The V gene end was trimmed by 8 bases and the J gene end by 1 base; junction bases not matched to a gene: 6. The CDR3 contains 14 residues. For the CDR3, the DNA is TGTGCCAGCCATTCAGGGACTAGCCAAGAGACCCAGTACTTC. Encoded protein: CASHSGTSQETQYF. Using reference TRBV2 and TRBJ2-5 for the parts outside the CDR3, the full variable domain is EPEVTQTPSHQVTQMGQEVILRCVPISNHLYFYWYRQILGQKVEFLVSFYNNEISEKSEIFDDQFSVERPDGSNFTLKIRSTKLEDSAMYFCASHSGTSQETQYFGPGTRLLVL.

This CDR3 is CASSQRVYGYTF. Written as DNA, the CDR3 is TGTGCCAGTAGTCAAAGGGTCTATGGCTACACCTTC. The chain employs TRBV28 and TRBJ1-2; D not certain. The CDR3 runs to 12 residues. V was pared by 9 bases and J by 4 bases, with 12 bases between. Germline CDR1 and CDR2: MDHEN and SYDVKM.

V gene TRBV20-1 combines with J gene TRBJ2-7; D gene uncertain. This CDR3 region has 15 residues. CDR1 is DFQATT, CDR2 SNEGSKA, per germline (reference sequence). The V and J ends lost 0 bases and 1 base respectively, with 13 bases between them. In DNA, the CDR3 is TGCAGTGCTAGAGAAAGGGTTACAGAATCCTACGAGCAGTACTTC. This sequence encodes CSARERVTESYEQYF.

The J gene is TRBJ2-5, the V gene TRBV20-1; a weak D match, TRBD2 (5 bases). The CDR3 extends over 13 amino acids. V gave up 0 bases and J gave up 4 bases, with 9 bases separating them. Germline-derived CDR1 and CDR2 are DFQATT and SNEGSKA (reference sequence). CDR3 protein: CSAREPGSETQYF. The CDR3 coding sequence is TGCAGTGCTAGAGAGCCGGGATCAGAGACCCAGTACTTC.

The V call is TRBV5-1, the J call TRBJ2-7; D tentatively fits TRBD1 or TRBD2 (6 bases each). Deletions cut 2 bases from V and 5 bases from J, with 17 bases between. The germline V gene has CDR1 SGHRS and CDR2 YFSETQ. The CDR3 has 15 amino acids. In DNA, the CDR3 is TGCGCCAGCAGCTTTAAAGGGGGGCTCACTAACGAGCAGTACTTC. It is translated as CASSFKGGLTNEQYF.

The J gene is TRBJ1-4, the V gene TRBV5-1, with TRBD1 identical over 7 bases. The CDR3 consists of 13 residues. V was clipped by 6 bases and J by 8 bases; unmatched bases: 7. Per germline, CDR1 SGHRS and CDR2 YFSETQ. This CDR3 is CASTGTDREKLFF. CDR3 DNA: TGCGCCAGCACGGGGACAGATCGCGAAAAACTGTTTTTT.

Note on this clonotype: Being one base from a much bigger clone, this may be a read error. The chain couples TRBV7-2 to TRBJ2-1, with 10 bases matching TRBD2. The CDR3 is 15 amino acids. Germline lookup yields CDR1 SGHTA and CDR2 FQGNSA. As DNA, the CDR3 is TGTGTCAGCAGCTCTAGCGGGAGTAACTACAATGAGCAGTTCTTC. It yields the protein CVSSSSGSNYNEQFF.

This clonotype showed up just a few times. V usage is TRBV28 and J usage is TRBJ2-7; D remains ambiguous. This CDR3 spans 14 amino acids. Germline V gene lookup returns CDR1 MDHEN and CDR2 SYDVKM. V lost 3 bases, J lost 0 bases, and 9 bases lay in between. In DNA, the CDR3 is TGTGCCAGCAGTTTGTTTAAGAGCTCCTACGAGCAGTACTTC. It codes for CASSLFKSSYEQYF. The full variable domain, with the rest looked up from reference TRBV28 and TRBJ2-7, is DVKVTQSSRYLVKRTGEKVFLECVQDMDHENMFWYRQDPGLGLRLIYFSYDVKMKEKGDIPEGYSVSREKKERFSLILESASTNQTSMYLCASSLFKSSYEQYFGPGTRLTVT.